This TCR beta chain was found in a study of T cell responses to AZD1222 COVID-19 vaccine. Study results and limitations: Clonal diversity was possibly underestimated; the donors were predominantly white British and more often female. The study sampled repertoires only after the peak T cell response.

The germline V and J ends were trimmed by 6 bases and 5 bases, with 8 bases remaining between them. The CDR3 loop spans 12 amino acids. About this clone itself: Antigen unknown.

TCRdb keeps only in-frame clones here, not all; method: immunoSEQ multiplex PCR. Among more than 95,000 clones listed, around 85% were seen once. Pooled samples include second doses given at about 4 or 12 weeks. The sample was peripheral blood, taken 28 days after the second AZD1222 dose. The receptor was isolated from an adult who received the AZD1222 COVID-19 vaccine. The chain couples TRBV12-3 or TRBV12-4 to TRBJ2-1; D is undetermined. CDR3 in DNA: TGTGCCAGCAGACGCCCAAACAATGAGCAGTTCTTC. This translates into CASRRPNNEQFF.